The rows below give T cell receptor beta chains drawn from one sample of a study of neoadjuvant anti-PD-1 for oral cavity cancer. Sequenced by immunoSEQ multiplex PCR; TCRdb stores in-frame clones only, minus some. Here the sample spans tens of thousands of clones, 65% to 85% being singletons. The source was PBMCs, collected before nivolumab (anti-PD-1) treatment. The receptors derive from a person between 35 and 79 years old with oral cavity squamous cell carcinoma. Each CDR3 is given with its conserved first and last residue. A D gene is named only where the DNA matches it firmly. Where a row states a size, it is once, few, many or the class of an expanded clone; other rows omit it.

TRBV6-5,15,TRBJ1-6,TRBD1,NA,TGTGCCAGCAGTTTGTCGCGACAGGGTAGATCACCCCTCCACTTT,CASSLSRQGRSPLHF
TRBV14,16,TRBJ2-2,TRBD1,few,TGTGCCAGCAGGGCCCGGGACAGGGAACTTACCGGGGAGCTGTTTTTT,CASRARDRELTGELFF
TRBV19,15,TRBJ1-6,NA,NA,TGTGCCAGTAGACCTATGGGACCCGGCAATTCACCCCTCCACTTT,CASRPMGPGNSPLHF
TRBV7-3,14,TRBJ1-2,NA,NA,TGTGCCAGCAGCCCCCAGGGGTATAACTATGGCTACACCTTC,CASSPQGYNYGYTF
TRBV5-6,18,TRBJ2-1,TRBD2,few,TGTGCCAGCAGCCCCGGGACTAGCGGGAGGGCCAGGGCCAATGAGCAGTTCTTC,CASSPGTSGRARANEQFF
TRBV5-6,15,TRBJ2-3,NA,NA,TGTGCCAGCAGCTTGGTGGGGGGCCGGACAGATACGCAGTATTTT,CASSLVGGRTDTQYF
TRBV7-9,15,TRBJ1-2,NA,NA,TGTGCCAGCACGAATATGCAGGGCCCAACTGGGGGCTACACCTTC,CASTNMQGPTGGYTF
TRBV27,15,TRBJ1-6,TRBD1,NA,TGTGCCAGCAGTTTATGGGACAGGGCGGATTCACCCCTCCACTTT,CASSLWDRADSPLHF
TRBV11-2,15,TRBJ2-7,NA,NA,TGTGCCAGCAGCTTAGTCCCCGTCCGGGGTTACGAGCAGTACTTC,CASSLVPVRGYEQYF
TRBV27,16,TRBJ2-6,NA,NA,TGTGCCAGCAGTTTATCCCGGAGCTCTGGGGCCAACGTCCTGACTTTC,CASSLSRSSGANVLTF
TRBV11-3,15,TRBJ2-3,TRBD2,NA,TGTGCCAGCAGCCCGGGAGGAGGGCCGACAGATACGCAGTATTTT,CASSPGGGPTDTQYF
TRBV4-2,16,TRBJ2-1,NA,NA,TGTGCCAGCAGCCCCTCGAGGGGACTTTCTCGCAATGAGCAGTTCTTC,CASSPSRGLSRNEQFF
TRBV7-8,18,TRBJ2-7,TRBD2,NA,TGTGCCAGCAGCCGCGGGACTAGCGGGGGCCTTCGCTCCTACGAGCAGTACTTC,CASSRGTSGGLRSYEQYF
TRBV5-6,14,TRBJ2-7,NA,NA,TGTGCCAGCAGCTTCGGAGGGAGCTCCTACGAGCAGTACTTC,CASSFGGSSYEQYF
TRBV28,13,TRBJ1-6,NA,once,TGTGCCAGCAGGGAGGGGAATAATTCACCCCTCCACTTT,CASREGNNSPLHF